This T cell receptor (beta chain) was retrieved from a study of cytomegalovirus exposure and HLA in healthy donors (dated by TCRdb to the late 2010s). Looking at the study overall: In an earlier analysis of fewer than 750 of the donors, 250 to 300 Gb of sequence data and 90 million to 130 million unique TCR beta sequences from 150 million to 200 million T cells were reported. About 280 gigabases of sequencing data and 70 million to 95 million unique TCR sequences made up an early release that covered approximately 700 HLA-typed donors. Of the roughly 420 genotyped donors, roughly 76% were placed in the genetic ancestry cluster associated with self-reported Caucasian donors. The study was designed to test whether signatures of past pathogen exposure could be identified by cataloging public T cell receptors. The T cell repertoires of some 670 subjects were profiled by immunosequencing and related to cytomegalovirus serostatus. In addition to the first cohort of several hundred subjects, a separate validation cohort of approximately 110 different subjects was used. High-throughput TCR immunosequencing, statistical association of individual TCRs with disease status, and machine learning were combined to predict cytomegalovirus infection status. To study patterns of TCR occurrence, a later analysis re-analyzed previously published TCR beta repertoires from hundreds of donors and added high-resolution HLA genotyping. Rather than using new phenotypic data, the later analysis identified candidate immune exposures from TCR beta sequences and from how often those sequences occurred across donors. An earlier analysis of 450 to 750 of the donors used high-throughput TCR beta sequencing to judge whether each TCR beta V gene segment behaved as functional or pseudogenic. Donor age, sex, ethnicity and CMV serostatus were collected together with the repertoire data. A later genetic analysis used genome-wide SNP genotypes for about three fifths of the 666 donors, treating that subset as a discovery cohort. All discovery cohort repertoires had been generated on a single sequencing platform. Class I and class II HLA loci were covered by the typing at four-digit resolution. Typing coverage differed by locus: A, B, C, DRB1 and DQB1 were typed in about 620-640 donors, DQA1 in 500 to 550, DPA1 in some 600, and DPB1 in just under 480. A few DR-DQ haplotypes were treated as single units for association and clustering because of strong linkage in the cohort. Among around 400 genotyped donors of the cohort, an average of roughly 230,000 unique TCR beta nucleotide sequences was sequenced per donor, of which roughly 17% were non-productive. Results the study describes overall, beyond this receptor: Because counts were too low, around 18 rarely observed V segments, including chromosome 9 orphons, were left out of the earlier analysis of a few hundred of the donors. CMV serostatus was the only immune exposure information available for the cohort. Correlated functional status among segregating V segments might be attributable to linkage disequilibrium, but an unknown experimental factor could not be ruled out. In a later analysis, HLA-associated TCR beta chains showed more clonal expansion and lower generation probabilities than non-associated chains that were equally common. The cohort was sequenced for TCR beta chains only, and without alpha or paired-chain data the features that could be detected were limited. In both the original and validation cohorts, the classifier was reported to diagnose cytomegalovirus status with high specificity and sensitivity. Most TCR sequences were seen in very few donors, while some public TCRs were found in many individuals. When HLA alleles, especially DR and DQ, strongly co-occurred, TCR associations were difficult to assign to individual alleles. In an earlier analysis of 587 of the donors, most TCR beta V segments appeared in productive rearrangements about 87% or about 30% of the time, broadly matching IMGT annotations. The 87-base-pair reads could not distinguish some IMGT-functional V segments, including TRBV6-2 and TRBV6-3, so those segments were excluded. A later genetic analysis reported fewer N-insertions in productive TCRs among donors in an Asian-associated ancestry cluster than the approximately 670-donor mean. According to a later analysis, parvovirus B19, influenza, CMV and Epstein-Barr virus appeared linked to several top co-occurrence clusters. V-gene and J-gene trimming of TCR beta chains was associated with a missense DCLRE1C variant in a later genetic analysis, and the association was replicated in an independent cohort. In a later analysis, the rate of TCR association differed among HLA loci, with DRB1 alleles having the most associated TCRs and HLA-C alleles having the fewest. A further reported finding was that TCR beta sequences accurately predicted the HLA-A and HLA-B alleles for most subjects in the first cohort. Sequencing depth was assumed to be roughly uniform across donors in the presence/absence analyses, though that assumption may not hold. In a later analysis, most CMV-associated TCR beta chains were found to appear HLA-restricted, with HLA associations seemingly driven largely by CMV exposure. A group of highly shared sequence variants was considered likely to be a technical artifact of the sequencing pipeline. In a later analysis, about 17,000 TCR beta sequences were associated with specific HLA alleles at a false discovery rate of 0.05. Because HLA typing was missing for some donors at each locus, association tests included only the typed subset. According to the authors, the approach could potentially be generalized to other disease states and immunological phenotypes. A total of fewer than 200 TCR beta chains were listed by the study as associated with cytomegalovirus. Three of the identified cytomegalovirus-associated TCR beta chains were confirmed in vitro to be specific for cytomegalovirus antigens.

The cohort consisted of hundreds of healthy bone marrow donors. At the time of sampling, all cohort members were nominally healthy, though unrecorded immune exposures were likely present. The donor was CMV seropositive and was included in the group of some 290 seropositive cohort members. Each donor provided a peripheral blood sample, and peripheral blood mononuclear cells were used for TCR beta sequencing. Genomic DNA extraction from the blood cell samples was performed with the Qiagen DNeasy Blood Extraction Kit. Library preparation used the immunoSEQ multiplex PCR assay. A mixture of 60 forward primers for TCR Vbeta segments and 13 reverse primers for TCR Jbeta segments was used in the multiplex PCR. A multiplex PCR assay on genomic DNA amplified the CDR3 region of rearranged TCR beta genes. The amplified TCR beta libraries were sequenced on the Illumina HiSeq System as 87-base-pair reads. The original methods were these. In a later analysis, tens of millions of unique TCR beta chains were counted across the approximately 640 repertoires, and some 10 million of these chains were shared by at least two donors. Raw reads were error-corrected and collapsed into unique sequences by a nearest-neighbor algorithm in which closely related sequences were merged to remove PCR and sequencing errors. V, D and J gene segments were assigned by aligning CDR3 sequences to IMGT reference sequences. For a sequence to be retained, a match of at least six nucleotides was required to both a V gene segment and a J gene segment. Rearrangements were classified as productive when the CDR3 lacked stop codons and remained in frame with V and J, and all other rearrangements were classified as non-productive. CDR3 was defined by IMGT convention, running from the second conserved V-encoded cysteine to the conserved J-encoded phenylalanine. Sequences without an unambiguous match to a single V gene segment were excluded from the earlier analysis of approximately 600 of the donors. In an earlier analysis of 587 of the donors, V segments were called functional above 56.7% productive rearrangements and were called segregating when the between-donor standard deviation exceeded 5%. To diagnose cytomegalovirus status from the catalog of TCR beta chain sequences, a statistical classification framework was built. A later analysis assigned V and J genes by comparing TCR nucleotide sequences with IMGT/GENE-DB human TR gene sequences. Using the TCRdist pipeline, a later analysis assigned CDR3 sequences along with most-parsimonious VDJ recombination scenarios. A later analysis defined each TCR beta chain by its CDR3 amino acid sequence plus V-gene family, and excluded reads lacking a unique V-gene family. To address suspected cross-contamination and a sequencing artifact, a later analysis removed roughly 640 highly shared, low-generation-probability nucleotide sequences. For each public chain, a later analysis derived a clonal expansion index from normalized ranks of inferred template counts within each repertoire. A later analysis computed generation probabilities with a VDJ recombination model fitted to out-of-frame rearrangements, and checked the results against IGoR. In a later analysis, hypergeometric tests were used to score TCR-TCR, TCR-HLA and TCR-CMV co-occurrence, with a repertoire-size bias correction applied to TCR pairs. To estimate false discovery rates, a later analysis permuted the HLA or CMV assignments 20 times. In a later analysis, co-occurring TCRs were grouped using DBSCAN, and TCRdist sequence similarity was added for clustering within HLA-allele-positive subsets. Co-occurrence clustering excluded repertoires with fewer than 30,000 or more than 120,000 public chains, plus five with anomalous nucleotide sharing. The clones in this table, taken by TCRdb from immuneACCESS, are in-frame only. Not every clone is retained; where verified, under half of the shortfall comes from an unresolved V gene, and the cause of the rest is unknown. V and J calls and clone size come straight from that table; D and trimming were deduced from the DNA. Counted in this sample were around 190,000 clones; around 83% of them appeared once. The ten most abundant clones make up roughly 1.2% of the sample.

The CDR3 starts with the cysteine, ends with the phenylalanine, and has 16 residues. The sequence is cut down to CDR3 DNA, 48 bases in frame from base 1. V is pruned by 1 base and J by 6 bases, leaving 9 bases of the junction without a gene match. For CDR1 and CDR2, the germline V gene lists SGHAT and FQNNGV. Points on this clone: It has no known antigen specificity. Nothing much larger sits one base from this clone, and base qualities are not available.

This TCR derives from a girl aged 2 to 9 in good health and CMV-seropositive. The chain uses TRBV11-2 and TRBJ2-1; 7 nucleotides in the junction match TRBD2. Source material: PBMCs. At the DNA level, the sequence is TGTGCCAGCAGCTTAGTTAGGCGGGAGATGGGCAATGAGCAGTTCTTC. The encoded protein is CASSLVRREMGNEQFF. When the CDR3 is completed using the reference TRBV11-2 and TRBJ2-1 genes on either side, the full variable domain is EAGVAQSPRYKIIEKRQSVAFWCNPISGHATLYWYQQILGQGPKLLIQFQNNGVVDDSQLPKDRFSAERLKGVDSTLKIQPAKLEDSAVYLCASSLVRREMGNEQFFGPGTRLTVL.